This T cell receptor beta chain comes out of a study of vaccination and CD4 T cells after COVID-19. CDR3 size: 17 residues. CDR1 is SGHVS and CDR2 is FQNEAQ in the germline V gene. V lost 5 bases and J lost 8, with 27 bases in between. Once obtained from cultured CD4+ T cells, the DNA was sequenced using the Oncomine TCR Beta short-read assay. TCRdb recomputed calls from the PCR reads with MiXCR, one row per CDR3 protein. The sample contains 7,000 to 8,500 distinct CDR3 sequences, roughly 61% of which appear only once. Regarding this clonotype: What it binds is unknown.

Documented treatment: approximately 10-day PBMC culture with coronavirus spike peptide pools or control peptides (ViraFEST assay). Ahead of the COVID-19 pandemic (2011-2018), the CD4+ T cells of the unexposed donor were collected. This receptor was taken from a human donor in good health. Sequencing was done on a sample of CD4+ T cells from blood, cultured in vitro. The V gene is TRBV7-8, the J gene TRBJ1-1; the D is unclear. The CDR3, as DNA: TGTGCCAGCAGCCCTACCCGCGGGGTCGGAAAAGGTTCCGAAGCTTTCTTT. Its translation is CASSPTRGVGKGSEAFF. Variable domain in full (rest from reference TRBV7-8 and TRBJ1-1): GAGVSQSPRYKVAKRGQDVALRCDPISGHVSLFWYQQALGQGPEFLTYFQNEAQLDKSGLPSDRFFAERPEGSVSTLKIQRTQQEDSAVYLCASSPTRGVGKGSEAFFGQGTRLTVV.